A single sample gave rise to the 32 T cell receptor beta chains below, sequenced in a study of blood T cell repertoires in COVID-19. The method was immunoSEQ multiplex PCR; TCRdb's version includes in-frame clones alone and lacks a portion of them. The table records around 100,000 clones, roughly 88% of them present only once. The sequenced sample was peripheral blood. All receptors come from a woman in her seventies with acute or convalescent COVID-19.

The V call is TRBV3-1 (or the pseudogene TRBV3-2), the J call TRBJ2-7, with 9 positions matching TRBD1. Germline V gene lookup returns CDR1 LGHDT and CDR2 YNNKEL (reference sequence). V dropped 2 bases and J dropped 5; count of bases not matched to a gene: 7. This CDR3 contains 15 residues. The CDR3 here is CASSQPGQGFNEQYF. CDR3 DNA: TGTGCCAGCAGCCAACCGGGACAGGGTTTCAACGAGCAGTACTTC.

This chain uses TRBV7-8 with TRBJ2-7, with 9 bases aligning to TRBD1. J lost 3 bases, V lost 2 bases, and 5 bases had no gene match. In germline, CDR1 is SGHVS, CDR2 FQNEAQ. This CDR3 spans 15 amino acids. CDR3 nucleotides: TGTGCCAGCAGCTTAACCGAGGACAGGGGCTACGAGCAGTACTTC. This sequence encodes CASSLTEDRGYEQYF.

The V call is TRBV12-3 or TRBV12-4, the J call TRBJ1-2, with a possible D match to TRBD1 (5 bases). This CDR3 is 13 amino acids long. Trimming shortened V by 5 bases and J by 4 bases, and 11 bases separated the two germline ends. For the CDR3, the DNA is TGTGCCAGCAGTACAGGTCCTTCCTATGGCTACACCTTC. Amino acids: CASSTGPSYGYTF.

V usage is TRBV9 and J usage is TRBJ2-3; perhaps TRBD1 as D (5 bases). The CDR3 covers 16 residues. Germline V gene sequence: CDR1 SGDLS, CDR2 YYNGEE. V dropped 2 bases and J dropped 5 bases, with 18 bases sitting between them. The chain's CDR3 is CASSVLDSLLGDTQYF. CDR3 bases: TGTGCCAGCAGCGTTTTAGACAGTCTTCTGGGAGATACGCAGTATTTT. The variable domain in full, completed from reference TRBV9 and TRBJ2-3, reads DSGVTQTPKHLITATGQRVTLRCSPRSGDLSVYWYQQSLDQGLQFLIQYYNGEERAKGNILERFSAQQFPDLHSELNLSSLELGDSALYFCASSVLDSLLGDTQYFGPGTRLTVL.

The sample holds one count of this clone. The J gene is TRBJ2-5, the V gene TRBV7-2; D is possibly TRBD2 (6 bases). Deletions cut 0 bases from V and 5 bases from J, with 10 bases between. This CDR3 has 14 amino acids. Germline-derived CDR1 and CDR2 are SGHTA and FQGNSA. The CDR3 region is CASSLAAGRETQYF. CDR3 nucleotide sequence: TGTGCCAGCAGCTTAGCGGCAGGGAGGGAGACCCAGTACTTC.

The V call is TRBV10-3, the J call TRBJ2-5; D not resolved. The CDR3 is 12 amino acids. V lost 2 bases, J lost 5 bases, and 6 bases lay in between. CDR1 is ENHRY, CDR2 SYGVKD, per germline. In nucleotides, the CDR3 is TGTGCCATCAGTGAGGGGCAGGAGACCCAGTACTTC. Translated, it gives CAISEGQETQYF.

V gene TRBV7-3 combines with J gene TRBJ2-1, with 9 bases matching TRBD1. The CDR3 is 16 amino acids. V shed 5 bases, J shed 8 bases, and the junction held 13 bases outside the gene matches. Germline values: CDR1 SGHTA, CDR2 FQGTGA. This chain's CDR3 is CASSPTRDRDGDEQFF. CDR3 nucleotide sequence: TGTGCCAGCAGCCCCACCCGGGACAGGGACGGGGATGAGCAGTTCTTC.

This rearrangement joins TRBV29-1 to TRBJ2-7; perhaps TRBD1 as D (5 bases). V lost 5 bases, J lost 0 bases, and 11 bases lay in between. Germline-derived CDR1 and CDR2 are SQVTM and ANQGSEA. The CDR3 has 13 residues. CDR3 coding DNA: TGCAGCGTTAATAGGGGTAACTCCTACGAGCAGTACTTC. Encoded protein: CSVNRGNSYEQYF.

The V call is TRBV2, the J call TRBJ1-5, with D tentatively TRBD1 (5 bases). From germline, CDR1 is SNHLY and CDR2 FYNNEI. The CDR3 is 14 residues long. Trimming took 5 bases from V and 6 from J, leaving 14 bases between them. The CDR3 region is CASSLPGHSQPQHF. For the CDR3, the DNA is TGTGCCAGCAGTTTACCAGGGCACAGTCAGCCCCAGCATTTT.

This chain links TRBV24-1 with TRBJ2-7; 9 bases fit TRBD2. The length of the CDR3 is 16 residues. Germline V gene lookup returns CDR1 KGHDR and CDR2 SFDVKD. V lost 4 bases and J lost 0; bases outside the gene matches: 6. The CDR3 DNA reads TGTGCCACCAGTGACTTAAGCGGGAGGAACTCCTACGAGCAGTACTTC. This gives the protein CATSDLSGRNSYEQYF.

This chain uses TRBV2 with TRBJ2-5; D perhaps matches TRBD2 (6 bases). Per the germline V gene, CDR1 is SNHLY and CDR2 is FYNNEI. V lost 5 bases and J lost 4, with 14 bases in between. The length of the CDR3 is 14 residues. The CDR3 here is CASSPRLGGETQYF. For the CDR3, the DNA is TGTGCCAGCAGTCCTAGACTCGGGGGAGAGACCCAGTACTTC.

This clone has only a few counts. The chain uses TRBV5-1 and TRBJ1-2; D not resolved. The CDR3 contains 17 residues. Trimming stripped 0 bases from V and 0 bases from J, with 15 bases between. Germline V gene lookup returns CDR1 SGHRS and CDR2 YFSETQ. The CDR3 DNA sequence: TGCGCCAGCAGCTTGGCTCCTGGTTTGTCGGCTAACTATGGCTACACCTTC. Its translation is CASSLAPGLSANYGYTF.

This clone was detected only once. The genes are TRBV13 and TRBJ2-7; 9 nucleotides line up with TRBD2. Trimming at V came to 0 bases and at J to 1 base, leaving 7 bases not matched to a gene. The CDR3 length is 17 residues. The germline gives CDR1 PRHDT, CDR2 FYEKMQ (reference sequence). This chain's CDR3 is CASSLGAGGPQSYEQYF. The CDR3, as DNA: TGTGCCAGCAGCTTAGGGGCGGGAGGGCCTCAATCCTACGAGCAGTACTTC.

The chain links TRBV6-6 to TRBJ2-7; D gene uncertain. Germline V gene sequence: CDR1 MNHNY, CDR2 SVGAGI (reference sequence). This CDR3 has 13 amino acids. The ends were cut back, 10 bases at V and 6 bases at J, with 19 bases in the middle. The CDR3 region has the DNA TGTGCCATCAAAAATTCCCAGTCTTCCGAGCAGTACTTC. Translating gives CAIKNSQSSEQYF.

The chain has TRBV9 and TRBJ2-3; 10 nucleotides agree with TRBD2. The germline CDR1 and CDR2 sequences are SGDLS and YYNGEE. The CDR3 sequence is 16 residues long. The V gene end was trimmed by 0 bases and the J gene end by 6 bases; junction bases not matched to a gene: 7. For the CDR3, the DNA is TGTGCCAGCAGCGTAGCACGAAGCGGGGGGGCGGATACGCAGTATTTT. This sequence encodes CASSVARSGGADTQYF. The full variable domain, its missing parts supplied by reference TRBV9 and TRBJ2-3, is DSGVTQTPKHLITATGQRVTLRCSPRSGDLSVYWYQQSLDQGLQFLIQYYNGEERAKGNILERFSAQQFPDLHSELNLSSLELGDSALYFCASSVARSGGADTQYFGPGTRLTVL.

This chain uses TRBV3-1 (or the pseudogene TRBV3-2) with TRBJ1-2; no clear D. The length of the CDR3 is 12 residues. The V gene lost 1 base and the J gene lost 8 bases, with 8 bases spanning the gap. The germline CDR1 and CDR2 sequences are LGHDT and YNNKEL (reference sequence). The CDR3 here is CASSQGLKGYTF. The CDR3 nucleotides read TGTGCCAGCAGCCAAGGCCTAAAGGGCTACACCTTC.

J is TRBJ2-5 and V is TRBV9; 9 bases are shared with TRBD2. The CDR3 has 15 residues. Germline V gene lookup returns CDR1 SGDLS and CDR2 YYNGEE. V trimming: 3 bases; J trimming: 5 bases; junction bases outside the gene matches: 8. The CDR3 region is CASSDGTSLLETQYF. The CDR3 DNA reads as TGTGCCAGCAGCGACGGGACTAGCTTATTGGAGACCCAGTACTTC.

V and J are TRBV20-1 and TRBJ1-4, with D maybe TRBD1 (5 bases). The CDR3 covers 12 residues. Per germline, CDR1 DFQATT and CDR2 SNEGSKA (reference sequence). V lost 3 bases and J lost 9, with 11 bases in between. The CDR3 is CSASYGTKKLFF. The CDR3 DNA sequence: TGCAGTGCTAGTTACGGGACTAAAAAACTGTTTTTT.

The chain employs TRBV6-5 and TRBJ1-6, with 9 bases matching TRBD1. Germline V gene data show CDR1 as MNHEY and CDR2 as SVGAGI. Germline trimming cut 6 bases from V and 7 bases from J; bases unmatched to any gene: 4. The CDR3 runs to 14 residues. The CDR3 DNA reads TGTGCCAGCAGCCGACAGGGGGGCAATTCACCCCTCCACTTT. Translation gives CASSRQGGNSPLHF.

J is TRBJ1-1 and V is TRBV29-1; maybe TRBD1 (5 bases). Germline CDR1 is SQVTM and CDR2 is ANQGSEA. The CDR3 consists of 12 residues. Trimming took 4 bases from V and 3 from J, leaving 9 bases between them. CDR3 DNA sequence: TGCAGCGTTGGGGCAGGGTACACTGAAGCTTTCTTT. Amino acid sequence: CSVGAGYTEAFF.

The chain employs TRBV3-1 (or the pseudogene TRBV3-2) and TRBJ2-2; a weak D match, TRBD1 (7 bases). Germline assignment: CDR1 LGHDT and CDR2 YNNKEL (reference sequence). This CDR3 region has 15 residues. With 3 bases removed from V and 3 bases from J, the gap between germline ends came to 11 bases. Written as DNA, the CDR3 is TGTGCCAGCAGCCATCGCAGGGGGGACACCGGGGAGCTGTTTTTT. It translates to CASSHRRGDTGELFF.

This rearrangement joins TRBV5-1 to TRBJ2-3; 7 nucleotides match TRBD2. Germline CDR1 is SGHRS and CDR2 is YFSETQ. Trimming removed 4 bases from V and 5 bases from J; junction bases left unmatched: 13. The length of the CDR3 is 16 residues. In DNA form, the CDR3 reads TGCGCCAGCAGCCCCTCCGGGGCGGGGGTTGGAGATACGCAGTATTTT. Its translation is CASSPSGAGVGDTQYF.

CDR3 loop: CATGTWSSYEQYF. The DNA for the CDR3 is TGTGCCACCGGGACATGGAGCTCCTACGAGCAGTACTTC. V is TRBV9 and J is TRBJ2-7; possibly TRBD1 for D (6 bases). V lost 9 bases, J lost 0 bases, and 13 bases lay in between. The CDR3 extends over 13 amino acids. Looked up from germline, CDR1 is SGDLS and CDR2 is YYNGEE. The variable domain in full, with the rest retrieved from reference TRBV9 and TRBJ2-7, is DSGVTQTPKHLITATGQRVTLRCSPRSGDLSVYWYQQSLDQGLQFLIQYYNGEERAKGNILERFSAQQFPDLHSELNLSSLELGDSALYFCATGTWSSYEQYFGPGTRLTVT.

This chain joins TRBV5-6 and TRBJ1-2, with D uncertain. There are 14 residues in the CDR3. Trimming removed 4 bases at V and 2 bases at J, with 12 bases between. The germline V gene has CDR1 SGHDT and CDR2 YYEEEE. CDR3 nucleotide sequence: TGTGCCAGCAGCGTAAAGTCGGTAAACTATGGCTACACCTTC. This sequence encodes CASSVKSVNYGYTF.

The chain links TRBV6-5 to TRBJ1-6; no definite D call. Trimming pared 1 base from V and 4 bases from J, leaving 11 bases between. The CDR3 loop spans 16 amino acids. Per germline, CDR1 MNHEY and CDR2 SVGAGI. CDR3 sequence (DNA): TGTGCCAGCAGTTACTACCGGGGTGGATATAATTCACCCCTCCACTTT. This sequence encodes CASSYYRGGYNSPLHF.

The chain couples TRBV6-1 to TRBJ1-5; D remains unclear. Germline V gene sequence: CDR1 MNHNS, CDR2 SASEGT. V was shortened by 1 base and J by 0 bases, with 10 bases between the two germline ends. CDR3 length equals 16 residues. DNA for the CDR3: TGTGCCAGCAGTGAAGTACGGGGTTATAGCAATCAGCCCCAGCATTTT. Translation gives CASSEVRGYSNQPQHF.

CDR3 sequence reads: CASSAPRSAIQETQYF. CDR3 in DNA: TGTGCCAGCAGTGCGCCCAGGTCTGCAATTCAAGAGACCCAGTACTTC. This chain joins TRBV6-1 and TRBJ2-5, with D hard to call. The V end lost 4 bases, the J end lost 2 bases, and 17 bases lay between the germline ends. The CDR3 covers 16 residues. Germline-derived CDR1 and CDR2 are MNHNS and SASEGT.

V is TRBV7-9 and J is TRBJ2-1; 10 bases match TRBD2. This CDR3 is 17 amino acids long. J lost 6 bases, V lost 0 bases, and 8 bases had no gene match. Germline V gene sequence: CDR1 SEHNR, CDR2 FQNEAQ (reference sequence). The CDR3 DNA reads TGTGCCAGCAGCTTAGCACGGGCCAGCGGGGGGGCCAATGAGCAGTTCTTC. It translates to CASSLARASGGANEQFF.

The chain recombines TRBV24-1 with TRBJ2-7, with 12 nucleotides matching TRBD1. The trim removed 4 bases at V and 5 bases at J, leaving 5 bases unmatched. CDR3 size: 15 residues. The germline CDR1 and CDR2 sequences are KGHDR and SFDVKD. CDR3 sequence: CATSDSGQGADEQYF. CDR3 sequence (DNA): TGTGCCACCAGTGACTCGGGACAGGGGGCGGACGAGCAGTACTTC.

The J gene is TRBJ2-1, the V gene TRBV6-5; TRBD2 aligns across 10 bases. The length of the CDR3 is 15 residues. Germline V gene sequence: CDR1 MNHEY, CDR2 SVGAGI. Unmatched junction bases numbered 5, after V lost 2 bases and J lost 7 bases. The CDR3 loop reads CASSYGSGGANEQFF. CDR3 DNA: TGTGCCAGCAGTTACGGCAGCGGGGGGGCTAATGAGCAGTTCTTC.

The CDR3 region is CASTPGGTPSTEKLFF. DNA for the CDR3: TGCGCCAGCACTCCGGGGGGGACCCCGAGCACTGAAAAACTGTTTTTT. The genes are TRBV5-1 and TRBJ1-4; a weak D match, TRBD1 (5 bases). The V end was cut by 6 bases, the J end by 7 bases, with 22 bases between. The CDR3 loop spans 16 amino acids. Germline CDR1 reads SGHRS; CDR2 reads YFSETQ. Combining the CDR3 with reference TRBV5-1 and TRBJ1-4 gives the whole variable domain KAGVTQTPRYLIKTRGQQVTLSCSPISGHRSVSWYQQTPGQGLQFLFEYFSETQRNKGNFPGRFSGRQFSNSRSEMNVSTLELGDSALYLCASTPGGTPSTEKLFFGSGTQLSVL.

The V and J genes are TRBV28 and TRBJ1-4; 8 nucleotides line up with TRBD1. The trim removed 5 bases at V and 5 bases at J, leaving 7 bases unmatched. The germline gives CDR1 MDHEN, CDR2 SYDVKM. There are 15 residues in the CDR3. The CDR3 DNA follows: TGTGCCAGCAGTGCAACCGGGACAGGCAATGAAAAACTGTTTTTT. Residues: CASSATGTGNEKLFF.